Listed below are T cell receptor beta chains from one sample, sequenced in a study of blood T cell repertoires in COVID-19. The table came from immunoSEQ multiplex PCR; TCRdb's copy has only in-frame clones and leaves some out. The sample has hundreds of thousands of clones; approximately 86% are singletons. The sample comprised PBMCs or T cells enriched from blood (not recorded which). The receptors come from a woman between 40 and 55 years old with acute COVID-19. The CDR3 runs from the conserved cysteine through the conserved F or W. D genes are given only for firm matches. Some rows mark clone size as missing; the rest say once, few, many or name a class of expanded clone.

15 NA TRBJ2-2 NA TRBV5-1 TGCGCCAGCAGCTTGGTCGGGGGTCGGACCGGGGAGCTGTTTTTT CASSLVGGRTGELFF
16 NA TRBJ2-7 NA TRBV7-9 TGTGCCAGCAGCCAGGGGTTAACAGGGAGCTCCTACGAGCAGTACTTC CASSQGLTGSSYEQYF
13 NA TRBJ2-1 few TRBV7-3 TGTGCCAGCAGCTTAAGCGGCTACAATGAGCAGTTCTTC CASSLSGYNEQFF
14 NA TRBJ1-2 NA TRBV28 TGTGCCAGCAGACTGTCAGGGGTGACCTATGGCTACACCTTC CASRLSGVTYGYTF
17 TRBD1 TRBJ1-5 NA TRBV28 TGTGCCAGTCGCGGACAGGGAGGCCGCTATAGCAATCAGCCCCAGCATTTT CASRGQGGRYSNQPQHF
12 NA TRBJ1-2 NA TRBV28 TGTGCCAGCACCCTGGGGCGTCTCGGCTACACCTTC CASTLGRLGYTF
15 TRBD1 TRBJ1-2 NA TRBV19 TGTGCCAGTATCCGCCTCGGGACAGCTAACTATGGCTACACCTTC CASIRLGTANYGYTF
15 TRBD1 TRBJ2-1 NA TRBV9 TGTGCCAGCAGCGTAGCTACGGCAGGGGGCTATGAGCAGTTCTTC CASSVATAGGYEQFF
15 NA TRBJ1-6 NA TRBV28 TGTGCCAGCAGTTTCTCTGGCGGGGGAGGGTCACCCCTCCACTTT CASSFSGGGGSPLHF
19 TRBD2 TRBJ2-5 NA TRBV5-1 TGCGCCAGCAGCTTGCGGGGTCGGCTAGCGGGAGGAGGAGAAGAGACCCAGTACTTC CASSLRGRLAGGGEETQYF
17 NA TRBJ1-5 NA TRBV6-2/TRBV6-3 TGTGCCAGCAGTTCCTTCGCGGACAGAACAAGCAATCAGCCCCAGCATTTT CASSSFADRTSNQPQHF
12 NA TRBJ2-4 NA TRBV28 TGTGCCAGCAGCCGTATAGCTGAGGCTCAGTACTTC CASSRIAEAQYF
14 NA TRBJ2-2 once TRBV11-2 TGTGCCAGCAGCTTCGGCCAGGGGCCCGGGGAGCTGTTTTTT CASSFGQGPGELFF
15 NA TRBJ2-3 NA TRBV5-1 TGCGCCAGCAGCTCAGGGTATTACGGCACAGATACGCAGTATTTT CASSSGYYGTDTQYF
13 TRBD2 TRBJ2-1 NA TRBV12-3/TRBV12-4 TGTGCCAGCAGTCCGGGGAGGGCCCATGAGCAGTTCTTC CASSPGRAHEQFF
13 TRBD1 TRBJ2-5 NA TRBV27 TGTGCCAGCAGTAAAAGACAGGGTGAGACCCAGTACTTC CASSKRQGETQYF
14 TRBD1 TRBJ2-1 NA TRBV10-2 TGCGCCAGCCACTCGGGACAGACTTACAATGAGCAGTTCTTC CASHSGQTYNEQFF
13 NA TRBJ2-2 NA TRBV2 TGTGCCAGCATGGCAGGGGACACCGGGGAGCTGTTTTTT CASMAGDTGELFF
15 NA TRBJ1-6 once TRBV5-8 TGTGCCAGCAGCTTGGCCGGGAAGGCTAATTCACCCCTCCACTTT CASSLAGKANSPLHF
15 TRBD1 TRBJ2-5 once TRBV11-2 TGTGCCAGCAGCTTAGCCAGGGGGCCGAGGGAGACCCAGTACTTC CASSLARGPRETQYF
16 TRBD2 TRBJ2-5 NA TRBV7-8 TGTGCCAGCAGCCCAAAACTCGGGGGGAACCAAGAGACCCAGTACTTC CASSPKLGGNQETQYF
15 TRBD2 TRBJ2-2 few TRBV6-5 TGTGCCAGCAGTAGCGGGAGGGCGAACACCGGGGAGCTGTTTTTT CASSSGRANTGELFF
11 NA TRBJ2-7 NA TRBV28 TGTGCCAGCACCGGGAGTTACGAGCAGTACTTC CASTGSYEQYF
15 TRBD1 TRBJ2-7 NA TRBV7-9 TGTGCCAGCAGCTCGGGACAGGGGGCCGCCTACGAGCAGTACTTC CASSSGQGAAYEQYF
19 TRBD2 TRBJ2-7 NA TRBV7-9 TGTGCCAGCAGCGTACCGGGACTAGCGGGAGAGAGTCCGTCCTACGAGCAGTACTTC CASSVPGLAGESPSYEQYF
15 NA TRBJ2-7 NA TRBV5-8 TGTGCCAGCAGCTTATGGCGACCAGGAGGCTACGAGCAGTACTTC CASSLWRPGGYEQYF
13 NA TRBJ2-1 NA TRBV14 TGTGCCAGCAGCAATCAGGCTTACAATGAGCAGTTCTTC CASSNQAYNEQFF
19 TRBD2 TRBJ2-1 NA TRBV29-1 TGCAGCGTTGCCGGGCGACCGGGACTAGCGGGGTATCCCTACAATGAGCAGTTCTTC CSVAGRPGLAGYPYNEQFF
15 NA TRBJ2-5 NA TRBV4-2 TGTGCCAGCAGCCAAGATCGGACTACAAAAGAGACCCAGTACTTC CASSQDRTTKETQYF
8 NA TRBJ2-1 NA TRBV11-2 TGTGCCAGCCCAGAAGAGTTCTTC CASPEEFF